Shown below are 9 T cell receptor beta chains from a single sample sequenced in a study of shared clonotypes between healthy human individuals. Method: immunoSEQ multiplex PCR; TCRdb's copy keeps in-frame clones and lacks some. The data contain over a million clones, approximately 80% of them singletons. The sequencing sample was made of memory CD4+ T cells from PBMCs. Subset here: CD45RA-negative fraction. The receptor set was obtained from a man aged 18 to 29 in good health. Some clones in this sample may be carry-over from other donors' samples.

In this sample, this clone turned up once. This sequence joins TRBV5-1 and TRBJ2-3; 11 nucleotides line up with TRBD2. CDR3 size: 17 residues. CDR1 SGHRS and CDR2 YFSETQ come from the germline V gene. Unmatched junction bases numbered 8, after V lost 0 bases and J lost 5 bases. The CDR3 here is CASSLGIAGGPKDTQYF. The CDR3 DNA reads TGCGCCAGCAGCTTGGGTATAGCGGGAGGGCCTAAAGATACGCAGTATTTT.

The chain combines TRBV7-9 with TRBJ1-1; D unresolved. V was pared by 7 bases and J by 0 bases, with 6 bases between. Germline assignment: CDR1 SEHNR and CDR2 FQNEAQ (reference sequence). This CDR3 contains 12 residues. The CDR3 DNA reads as TGTGCCAGCACGAGGATGAACACTGAAGCTTTCTTT. This gives the protein CASTRMNTEAFF.

This clone has only a few counts. This chain uses TRBV4-1 with TRBJ2-7, with 11 nucleotides matching TRBD2. The germline CDR1 and CDR2 sequences are MGHRA and YSYEKL. The CDR3 has 17 residues. V dropped 0 bases and J dropped 2; count of bases not matched to a gene: 6. CDR3 sequence: CASSQDRSTSGAYEQYF. The CDR3, as DNA: TGCGCCAGCAGCCAAGATCGATCGACTAGCGGGGCCTACGAGCAGTACTTC.

The V gene is TRBV19, the J gene TRBJ1-1; maybe TRBD1 (5 bases). Germline values: CDR1 LNHDA, CDR2 SQIVND (reference sequence). V was shortened by 3 bases and J by 0 bases, with 8 bases between the two germline ends. This CDR3 region has 14 residues. CDR3 amino acids: CASSIRQMNTEAFF. CDR3 nucleotide sequence: TGTGCCAGTAGTATCCGACAGATGAACACTGAAGCTTTCTTT.

This clone was found a few times. The rearrangement joins TRBV7-8 to TRBJ1-5, with 7 bases identical to TRBD1. The V gene's germline CDR1 is SGHVS and CDR2 FQNEAQ. The CDR3 covers 14 residues. With 5 bases clipped from V and 6 bases from J, the junction kept 7 bases outside the gene matches. The DNA for the CDR3 is TGTGCCAGCAGCACTGACAGGGTGTTTCAGCCCCAGCATTTT. Translation gives CASSTDRVFQPQHF.

The CDR3: CSAPDSLEQYF. The CDR3 nucleotides are TGCAGTGCTCCTGACAGTCTCGAGCAGTACTTC. The chain links TRBV20-1 to TRBJ2-7; D is possibly TRBD1 (5 bases). The CDR3 totals 11 residues. Germline V gene data show CDR1 as DFQATT and CDR2 as SNEGSKA (reference sequence). Trimming stripped 5 bases from V and 6 bases from J, with 11 bases between.

The V call is TRBV28, the J call TRBJ1-1; D uncertain. Germline loops: CDR1 MDHEN, CDR2 SYDVKM. Trimming took off 6 bases at V and 1 base at J, with 9 bases between the two ends. CDR3 length: 13 amino acids. CDR3 region: CASSTLTNTEAFF. The CDR3 bases are TGTGCCAGCAGCACACTCACGAACACTGAAGCTTTCTTT. Supplemented by reference TRBV28 and TRBJ1-1, the full variable domain reads DVKVTQSSRYLVKRTGEKVFLECVQDMDHENMFWYRQDPGLGLRLIYFSYDVKMKEKGDIPEGYSVSREKKERFSLILESASTNQTSMYLCASSTLTNTEAFFGQGTRLTVV.

The J gene is TRBJ1-2, the V gene TRBV10-3; 9 positions match TRBD1. The length of the CDR3 is 19 residues. Looked up from germline, CDR1 is ENHRY and CDR2 is SYGVKD. V lost 6 bases and J lost 7; bases outside the gene matches: 24. The CDR3 loop is CAIRITELVTTGGLGGYTF. CDR3 bases: TGTGCCATCAGGATCACTGAATTGGTTACGACAGGGGGGCTCGGTGGCTACACCTTC.

This chain joins TRBV2 and TRBJ1-3, with D possibly being TRBD1 (5 bases). The V gene's germline CDR1 is SNHLY and CDR2 FYNNEI. V shed 7 bases and J shed 9 bases, with 19 bases lying between them. The CDR3 runs 14 residues. The CDR3 here is CASTLDTFVRTIYF. Written as DNA, the CDR3 is TGTGCCAGCACCTTGGACACGTTTGTACGCACCATATATTTT.